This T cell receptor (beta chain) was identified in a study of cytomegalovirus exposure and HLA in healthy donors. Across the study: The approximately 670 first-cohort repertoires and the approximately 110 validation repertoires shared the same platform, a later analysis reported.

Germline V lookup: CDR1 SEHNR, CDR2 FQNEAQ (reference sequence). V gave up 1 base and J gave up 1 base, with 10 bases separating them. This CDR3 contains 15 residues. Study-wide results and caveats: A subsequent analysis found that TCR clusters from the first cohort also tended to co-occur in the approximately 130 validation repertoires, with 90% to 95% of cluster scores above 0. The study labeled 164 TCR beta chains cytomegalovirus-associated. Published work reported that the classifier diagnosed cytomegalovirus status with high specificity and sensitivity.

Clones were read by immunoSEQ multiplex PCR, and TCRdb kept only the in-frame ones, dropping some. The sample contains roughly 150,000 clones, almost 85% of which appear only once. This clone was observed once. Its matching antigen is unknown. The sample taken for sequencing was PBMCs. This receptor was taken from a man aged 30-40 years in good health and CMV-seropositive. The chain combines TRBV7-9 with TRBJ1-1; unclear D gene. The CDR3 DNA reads TGTGCCAGCAGCTTAGTGGAGAGTCGGAACACTGAAGCTTTCTTT. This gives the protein CASSLVESRNTEAFF.